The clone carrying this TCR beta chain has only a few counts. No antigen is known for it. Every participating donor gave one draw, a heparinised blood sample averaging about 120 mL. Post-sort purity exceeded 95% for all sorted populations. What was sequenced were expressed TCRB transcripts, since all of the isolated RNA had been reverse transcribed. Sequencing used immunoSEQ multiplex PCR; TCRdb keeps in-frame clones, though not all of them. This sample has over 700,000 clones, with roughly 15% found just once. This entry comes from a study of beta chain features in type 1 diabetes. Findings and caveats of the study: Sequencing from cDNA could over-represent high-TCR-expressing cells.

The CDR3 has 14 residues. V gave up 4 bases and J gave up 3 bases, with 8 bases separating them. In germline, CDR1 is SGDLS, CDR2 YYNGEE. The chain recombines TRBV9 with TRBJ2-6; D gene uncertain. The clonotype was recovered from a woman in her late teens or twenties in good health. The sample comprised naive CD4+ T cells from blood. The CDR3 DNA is TGTGCCAGCAGCCGCTTTGGTGGGGCCAACGTCCTGACTTTC. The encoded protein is CASSRFGGANVLTF.